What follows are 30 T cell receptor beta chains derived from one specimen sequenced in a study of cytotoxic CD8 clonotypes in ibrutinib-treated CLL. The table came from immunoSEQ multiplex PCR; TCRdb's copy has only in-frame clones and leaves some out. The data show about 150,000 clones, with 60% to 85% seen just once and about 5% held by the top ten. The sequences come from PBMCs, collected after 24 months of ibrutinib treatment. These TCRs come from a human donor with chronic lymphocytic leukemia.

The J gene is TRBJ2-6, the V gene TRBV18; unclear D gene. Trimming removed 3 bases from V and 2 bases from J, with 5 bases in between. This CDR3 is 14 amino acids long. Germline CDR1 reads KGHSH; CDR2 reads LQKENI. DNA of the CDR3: TGTGCCAGCTCACCCCCCGCTGGGGCCAACGTCCTGACTTTC. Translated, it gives CASSPPAGANVLTF.

The CDR3 loop is CASSLTGATGELFF. CDR3 coding DNA: TGTGCCAGCAGCTTGACAGGGGCCACCGGGGAGCTGTTTTTT. This rearrangement joins TRBV5-4 to TRBJ2-2, with 7 bases aligning to TRBD1. J was trimmed by 4 bases and V by 1 base; bases with no gene match: 1. The germline CDR1 and CDR2 sequences are SGHNT and YYREEE (reference sequence). CDR3 length equals 14 residues.

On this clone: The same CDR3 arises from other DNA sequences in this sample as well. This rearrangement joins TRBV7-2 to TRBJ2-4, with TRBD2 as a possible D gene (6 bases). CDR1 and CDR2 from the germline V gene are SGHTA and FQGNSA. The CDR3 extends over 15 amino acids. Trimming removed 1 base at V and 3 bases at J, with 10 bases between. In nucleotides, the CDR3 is TGTGCCAGCAGCTTAGGCGGGGCGGGCAAAAACATTCAGTACTTC. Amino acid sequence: CASSLGGAGKNIQYF.

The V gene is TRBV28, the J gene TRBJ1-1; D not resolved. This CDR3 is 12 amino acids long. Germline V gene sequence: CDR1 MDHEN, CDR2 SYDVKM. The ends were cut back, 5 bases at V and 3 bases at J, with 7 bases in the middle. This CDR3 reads CASSPPHTEAFF. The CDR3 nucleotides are TGTGCCAGCAGTCCCCCCCACACTGAAGCTTTCTTT.

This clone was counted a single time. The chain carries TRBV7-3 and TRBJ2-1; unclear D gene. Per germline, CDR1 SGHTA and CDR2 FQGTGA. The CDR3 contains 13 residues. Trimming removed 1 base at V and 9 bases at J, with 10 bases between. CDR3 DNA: TGTGCCAGCAGCTTAATTGCGGTCGCTGAGCAGTTCTTC. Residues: CASSLIAVAEQFF.

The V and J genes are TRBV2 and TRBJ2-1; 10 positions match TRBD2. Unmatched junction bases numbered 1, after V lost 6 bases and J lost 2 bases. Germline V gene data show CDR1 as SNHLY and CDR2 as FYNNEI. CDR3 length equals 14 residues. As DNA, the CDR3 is TGTGCCAGCAGGCTAGCGGGGGCCTACAATGAGCAGTTCTTC. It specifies CASRLAGAYNEQFF. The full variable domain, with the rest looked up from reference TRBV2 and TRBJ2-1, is EPEVTQTPSHQVTQMGQEVILRCVPISNHLYFYWYRQILGQKVEFLVSFYNNEISEKSEIFDDQFSVERPDGSNFTLKIRSTKLEDSAMYFCASRLAGAYNEQFFGPGTRLTVL.

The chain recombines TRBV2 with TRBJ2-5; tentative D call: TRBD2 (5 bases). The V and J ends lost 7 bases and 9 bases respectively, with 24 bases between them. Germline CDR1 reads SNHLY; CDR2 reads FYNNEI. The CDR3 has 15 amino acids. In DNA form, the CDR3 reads TGTGCCAGCATAAAGGCGACGGGCGTCCTCGGGGCCCAGTACTTC. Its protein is CASIKATGVLGAQYF.

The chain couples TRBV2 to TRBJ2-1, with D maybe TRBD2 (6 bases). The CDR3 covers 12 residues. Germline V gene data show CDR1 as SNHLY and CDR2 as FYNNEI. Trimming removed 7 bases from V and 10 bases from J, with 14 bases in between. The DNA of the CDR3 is TGTGCCAGCATTTGGACTATCGGGGAGCAGTTCTTC. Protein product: CASIWTIGEQFF.

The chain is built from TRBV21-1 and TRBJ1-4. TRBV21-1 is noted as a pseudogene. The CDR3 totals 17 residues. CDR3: CASSKRGVILGNEKLFF. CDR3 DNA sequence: TGTGCCAGCAGCAAAAGGGGGGTCATCTTAGGGAATGAAAAACTGTTTTTT.

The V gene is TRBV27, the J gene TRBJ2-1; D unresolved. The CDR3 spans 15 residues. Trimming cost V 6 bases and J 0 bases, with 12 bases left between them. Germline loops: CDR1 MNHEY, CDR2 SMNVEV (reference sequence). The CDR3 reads CASSLGIFSYNEQFF. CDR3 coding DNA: TGTGCCAGCAGCCTGGGAATTTTCTCCTACAATGAGCAGTTCTTC.

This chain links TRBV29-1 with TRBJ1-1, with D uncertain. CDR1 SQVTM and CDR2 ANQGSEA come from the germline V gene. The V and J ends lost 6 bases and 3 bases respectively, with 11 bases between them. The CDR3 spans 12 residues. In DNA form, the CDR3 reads TGCAGCGTCGATGTGGGGTACACTGAAGCTTTCTTT. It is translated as CSVDVGYTEAFF.

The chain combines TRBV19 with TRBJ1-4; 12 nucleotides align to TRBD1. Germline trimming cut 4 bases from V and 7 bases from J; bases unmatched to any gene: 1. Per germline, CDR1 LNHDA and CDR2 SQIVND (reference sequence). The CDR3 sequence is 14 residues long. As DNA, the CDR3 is TGTGCCAGTAGTACGGGACAGGGGGCTGAAAAACTGTTTTTT. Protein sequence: CASSTGQGAEKLFF.

As DNA, the CDR3 is TGTGCCAGCAGCCAGAACCTTAGACATTCCGGTGAGCAGTTCTTC. Translating gives CASSQNLRHSGEQFF. The V gene is TRBV7-6, the J gene TRBJ2-1; D remains ambiguous. CDR1 SGHVS and CDR2 FNYEAQ come from the germline V gene. This CDR3 has 15 residues. Trimming stripped 5 bases from V and 9 bases from J, with 20 bases between.

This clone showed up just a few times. CDR3 bases: TGTGCCAGCAGTACCCGGTGGAACACCGGGGAGCTGTTTTTT. It codes for CASSTRWNTGELFF. J is TRBJ2-2 and V is TRBV27; no definite D call. Germline V gene sequence: CDR1 MNHEY, CDR2 SMNVEV (reference sequence). The length of the CDR3 is 14 residues. The V and J ends lost 5 bases and 1 base respectively, with 8 bases between them.

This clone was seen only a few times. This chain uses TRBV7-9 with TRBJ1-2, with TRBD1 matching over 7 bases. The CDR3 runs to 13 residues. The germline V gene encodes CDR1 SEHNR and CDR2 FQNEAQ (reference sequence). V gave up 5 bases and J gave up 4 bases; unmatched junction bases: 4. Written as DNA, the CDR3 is TGTGCCAGCAGCCCCGACAGGGCCTATGGCTACACCTTC. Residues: CASSPDRAYGYTF.

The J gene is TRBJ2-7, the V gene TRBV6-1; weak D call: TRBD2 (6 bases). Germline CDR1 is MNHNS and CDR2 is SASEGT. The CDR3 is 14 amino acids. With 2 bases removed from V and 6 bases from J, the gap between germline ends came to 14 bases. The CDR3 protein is CASSEWAGRSEQYF. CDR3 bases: TGTGCCAGCAGTGAATGGGCAGGGAGGAGCGAGCAGTACTTC.

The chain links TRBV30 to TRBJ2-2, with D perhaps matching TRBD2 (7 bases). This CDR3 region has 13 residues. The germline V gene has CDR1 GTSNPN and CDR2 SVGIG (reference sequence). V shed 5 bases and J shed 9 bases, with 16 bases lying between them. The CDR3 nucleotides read TGTGCCTGGGGCCCGGGGGGCCGGAGGGAGCTGTTTTTT. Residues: CAWGPGGRRELFF.

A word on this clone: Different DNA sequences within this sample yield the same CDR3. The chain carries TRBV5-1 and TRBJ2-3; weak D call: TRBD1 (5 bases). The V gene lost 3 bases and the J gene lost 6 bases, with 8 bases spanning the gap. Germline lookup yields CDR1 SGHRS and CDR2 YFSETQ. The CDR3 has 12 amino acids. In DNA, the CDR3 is TGCGCCAGCAGCTCAGGGCGGGATACGCAGTATTTT. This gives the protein CASSSGRDTQYF.

CDR3 DNA sequence: TGCGCCAGCGCTGGGGCAGGGGGTGAAGCTTTCTTT. This encodes CASAGAGGEAFF. The rearrangement links TRBV5-1 to TRBJ1-1, with TRBD1 identical over 7 bases. V gave up 7 bases and J gave up 7 bases; unmatched junction bases: 7. Germline CDR1 SGHRS, CDR2 YFSETQ. The CDR3 covers 12 residues.

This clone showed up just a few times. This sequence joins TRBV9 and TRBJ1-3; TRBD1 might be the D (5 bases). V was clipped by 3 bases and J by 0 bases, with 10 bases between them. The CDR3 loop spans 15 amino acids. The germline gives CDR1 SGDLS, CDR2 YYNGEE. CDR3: CASSAWTRSGNTIYF. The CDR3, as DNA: TGTGCCAGCAGCGCGTGGACACGCTCTGGAAACACCATATATTTT.

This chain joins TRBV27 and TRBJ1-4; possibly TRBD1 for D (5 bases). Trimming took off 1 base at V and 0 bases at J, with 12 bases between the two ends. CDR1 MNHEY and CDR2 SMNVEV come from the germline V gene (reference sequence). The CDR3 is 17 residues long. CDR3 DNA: TGTGCCAGCAGTTTATTTTTTTGGGGGGCAACTAATGAAAAACTGTTTTTT. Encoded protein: CASSLFFWGATNEKLFF.

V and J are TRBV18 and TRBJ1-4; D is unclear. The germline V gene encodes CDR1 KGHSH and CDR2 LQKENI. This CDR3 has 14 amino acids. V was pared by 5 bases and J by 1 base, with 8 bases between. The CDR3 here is CASSADETNEKLFF. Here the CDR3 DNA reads TGTGCCAGCTCAGCGGACGAAACTAATGAAAAACTGTTTTTT.

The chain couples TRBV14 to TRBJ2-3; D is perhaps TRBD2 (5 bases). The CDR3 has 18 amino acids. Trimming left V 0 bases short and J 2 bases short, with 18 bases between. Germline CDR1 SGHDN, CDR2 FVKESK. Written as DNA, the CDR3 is TGTGCCAGCAGCCAAGATGCGGTCAGCGGACTCCCCACAGATACGCAGTATTTT. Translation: CASSQDAVSGLPTDTQYF.

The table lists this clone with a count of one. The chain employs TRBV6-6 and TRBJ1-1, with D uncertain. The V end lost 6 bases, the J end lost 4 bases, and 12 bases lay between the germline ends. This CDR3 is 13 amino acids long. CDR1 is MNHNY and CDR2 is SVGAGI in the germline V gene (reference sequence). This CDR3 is CASRSGGSTEAFF. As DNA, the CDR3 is TGTGCCAGCAGATCAGGTGGGAGCACTGAAGCTTTCTTT.

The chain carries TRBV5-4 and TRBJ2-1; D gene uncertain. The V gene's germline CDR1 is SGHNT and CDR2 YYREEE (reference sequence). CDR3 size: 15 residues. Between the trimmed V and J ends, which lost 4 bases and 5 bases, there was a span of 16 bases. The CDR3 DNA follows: TGTGCCAGCAGCCTGGGTCACCAGGCGGACAATGAGCAGTTCTTC. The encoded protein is CASSLGHQADNEQFF.

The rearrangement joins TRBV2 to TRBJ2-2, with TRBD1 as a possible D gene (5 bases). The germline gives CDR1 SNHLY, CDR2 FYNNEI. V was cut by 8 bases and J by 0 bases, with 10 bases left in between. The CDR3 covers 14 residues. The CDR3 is CASSGSANTGELFF. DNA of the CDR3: TGTGCCAGCTCAGGGTCCGCGAACACCGGGGAGCTGTTTTTT.

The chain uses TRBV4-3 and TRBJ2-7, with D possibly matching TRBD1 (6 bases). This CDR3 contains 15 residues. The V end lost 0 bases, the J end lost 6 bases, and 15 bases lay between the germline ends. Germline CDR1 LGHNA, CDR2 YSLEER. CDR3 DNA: TGCGCCAGCAGCCAAGATTTGCCCGGCAGGGGCGAGCAGTACTTC. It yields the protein CASSQDLPGRGEQYF.

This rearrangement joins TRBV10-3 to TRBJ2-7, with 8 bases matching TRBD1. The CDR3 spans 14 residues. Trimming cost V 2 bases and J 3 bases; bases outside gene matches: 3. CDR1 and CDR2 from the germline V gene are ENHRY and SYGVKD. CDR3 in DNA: TGTGCCATCAGTGAGGGACAGGGTGTCTACGAGCAGTACTTC. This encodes CAISEGQGVYEQYF.

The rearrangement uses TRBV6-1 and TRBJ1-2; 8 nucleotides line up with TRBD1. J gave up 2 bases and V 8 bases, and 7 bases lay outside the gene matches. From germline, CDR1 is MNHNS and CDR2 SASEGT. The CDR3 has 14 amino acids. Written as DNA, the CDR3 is TGTGCCAGCCGCCACAGGGGGGGAAACTATGGCTACACCTTC. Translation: CASRHRGGNYGYTF.

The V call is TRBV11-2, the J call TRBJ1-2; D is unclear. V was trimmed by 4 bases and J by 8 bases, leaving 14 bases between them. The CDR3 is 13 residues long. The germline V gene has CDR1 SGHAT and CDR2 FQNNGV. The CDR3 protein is CASSSQRRYGYTF. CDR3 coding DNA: TGTGCCAGCAGCTCACAACGAAGGTACGGCTACACCTTC.